This paragraph covers one TCR beta chain sequence. The data originate from a study of blood T cell repertoires in COVID-19. About the study: PBMCs, B-cell-depleted T cells, or T cells provided the cDNA or gDNA that made up the material.

CDR1 SGHDT and CDR2 YYEEEE come from the germline V gene. Germline trimming cut 0 bases from V and 0 bases from J; bases unmatched to any gene: 3. CDR3 size: 15 residues. Per the authors' pipeline: By means of reference gene primer amplification, nucleated cell counts were estimated. Assay used: immunoSEQ multiplex PCR; TCRdb lists only in-frame clones, some missing. From that table come the V and J calls and clone size; the DNA was used to work out D and trimming. The table lists around 140,000 clones, around 84% of them singletons. The receptor was isolated from a man aged 60 to 69 with active or convalescent COVID-19. The J gene is TRBJ2-7, the V gene TRBV5-6; 7 bases line up with TRBD1. Sequences were obtained from peripheral blood. Here the CDR3 DNA reads TGTGCCAGCAGCTTGGGCAGGGGGAGCTCCTACGAGCAGTACTTC. Protein product: CASSLGRGSSYEQYF.